This section outlines one T cell receptor (beta chain) sequence together with its context. Per the authors' pipeline: How many nucleated cells were present was estimated from reference gene primer amplification. Some clones are missing from TCRdb's copy, which holds only in-frame ones; the method was immunoSEQ multiplex PCR. V and J calls and clone size are as listed in that table; D and trimming were resolved from the DNA. The sample includes 150,000 to 200,000 clones, around 83% seen only once; the top ten take about 6.5%. The data were taken from a study of blood T cell repertoires in COVID-19. At the level of the study: The origin of the acute and convalescent COVID-19 samples was the United States, Italy and Spain.

The CDR3 is 16 amino acids. Germline CDR1 reads LGHNA; CDR2 reads YNFKEQ. Trimming took off 1 base at V and 1 base at J, with 13 bases between the two ends. The receptor was derived from a woman older than 75 in a cohort sampled during active or convalescent COVID-19. The sequencing input was peripheral blood. The chain joins TRBV4-2 to TRBJ1-2, with a weak D call TRBD1 (5 bases). The CDR3 is CASSQATGTHNYGYTF. DNA of the CDR3: TGTGCCAGCAGCCAAGCAACAGGAACTCATAACTATGGCTACACCTTC.